This entry lists 4 T cell receptor beta chains sequenced from one sample in a study of shared clonotypes between healthy human individuals. Clones were sequenced by immunoSEQ multiplex PCR, and TCRdb holds only the in-frame ones, with some missing. The table records about 490,000 clones, 76% of them present only once. The sequenced sample was PBMCs. Source of these receptors: a middle-aged woman in good health. Some clones in this sample may be carry-over from other donors' samples.

The CDR3 sequence: CASSEGTAGANVLTF. CDR3 nucleotides: TGTGCCAGCAGTGAGGGGACCGCTGGGGCCAACGTCCTGACTTTC. The chain links TRBV2 to TRBJ2-6, with D perhaps assigned TRBD1 or TRBD2 (5 bases each). Trimming stripped 3 bases from V and 2 bases from J, with 8 bases between. Germline loops: CDR1 SNHLY, CDR2 FYNNEI. The CDR3 is 15 residues long.

On this clone itself: Given a far larger clone just one base away, this is likely a sequencing read error. This sequence joins TRBV30 and TRBJ2-7, with 10 bases that match TRBD2. CDR3 length equals 13 residues. Germline-derived CDR1 and CDR2 are GTSNPN and SVGIG (reference sequence). V trimming: 5 bases; J trimming: 6 bases; junction bases outside the gene matches: 7. CDR3: CAWATSGPGEQYF. The DNA for the CDR3 is TGTGCCTGGGCGACTAGCGGGCCTGGCGAGCAGTACTTC. The complete variable domain, with remaining parts taken from reference TRBV30 and TRBJ2-7, reads SQTIHQWPATLVQPVGSPLSLECTVEGTSNPNLYWYRQAAGRGLQLLFYSVGIGQISSEVPQNLSASRPQDRQFILSSKKLLLSDSGFYLCAWATSGPGEQYFGPGTRLTVT.

The rearrangement uses TRBV11-2 and TRBJ1-2, with a tentative D call TRBD1 (6 bases). The germline V gene has CDR1 SGHAT and CDR2 FQNNGV. Trimming took off 3 bases at V and 7 bases at J, with 15 bases between the two ends. This CDR3 spans 14 amino acids. The CDR3 coding sequence is TGTGCCAGCAGCTTTCAATTTCAGGGGATTGGCTACACCTTC. It yields the protein CASSFQFQGIGYTF.

This chain connects TRBV9 to TRBJ2-2, with D possibly being TRBD1 (6 bases). The germline V gene has CDR1 SGDLS and CDR2 YYNGEE. This CDR3 spans 16 amino acids. V lost 4 bases to trimming and J lost 6 bases, with 19 bases between them. This chain's CDR3 is CASSPGHSVGAGELFF. DNA for the CDR3: TGTGCCAGCAGCCCGGGACACTCCGTGGGGGCCGGGGAGCTGTTTTTT.